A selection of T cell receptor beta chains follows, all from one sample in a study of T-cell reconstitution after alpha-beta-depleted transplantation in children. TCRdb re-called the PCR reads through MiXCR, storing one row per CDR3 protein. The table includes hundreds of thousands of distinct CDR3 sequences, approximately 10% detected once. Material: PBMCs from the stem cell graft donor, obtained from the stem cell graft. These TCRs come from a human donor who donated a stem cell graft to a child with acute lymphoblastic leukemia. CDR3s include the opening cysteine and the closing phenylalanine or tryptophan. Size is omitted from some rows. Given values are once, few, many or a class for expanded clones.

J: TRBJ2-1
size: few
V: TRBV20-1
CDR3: CSARGWIGGGHNEQFF

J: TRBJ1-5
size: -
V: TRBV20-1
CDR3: CSATSARGRYQPQHF

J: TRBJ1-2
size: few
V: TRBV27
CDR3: CASRGTGEIYGYTF

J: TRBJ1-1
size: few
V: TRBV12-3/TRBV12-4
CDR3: CASSPETKLHTEAFF

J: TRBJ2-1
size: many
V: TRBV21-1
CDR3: CASSKGTGKINEQFF

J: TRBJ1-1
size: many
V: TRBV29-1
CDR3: CSVRTGPADEAFF

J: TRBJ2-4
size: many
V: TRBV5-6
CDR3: CASSVDRRTNIQYF

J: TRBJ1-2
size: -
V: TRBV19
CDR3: CASANPSAGYGYTF

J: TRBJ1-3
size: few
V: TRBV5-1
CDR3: CASSPGQGRTGNTIYF

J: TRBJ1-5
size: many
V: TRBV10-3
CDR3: CAMGQSNQPQHF

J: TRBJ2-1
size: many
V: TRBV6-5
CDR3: CASSPGTRSYNEQFF

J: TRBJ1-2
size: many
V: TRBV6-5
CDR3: CASSPDRGGYGYTF

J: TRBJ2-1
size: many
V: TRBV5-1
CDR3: CASSTDRNSYNEQFF